The 30 T cell receptor beta chains listed next were all sequenced from one sample in a study of T cells in localized non-small cell lung cancer. The assay was immunoSEQ multiplex PCR, and TCRdb's table has in-frame clones only and misses some. This table holds 20,000 to 25,000 clones, around nine tenths found once. The sequencing used peripheral blood, collected before any cancer treatment. These receptors were collected from a woman between 40 and 69 years old with stage I lung adenocarcinoma.

This clone was observed once. V is TRBV5-6 and J is TRBJ1-1; 7 bases fit TRBD1. Germline V gives CDR1 SGHDT, CDR2 YYEEEE. The J segment lost 4 bases and the V segment lost 5 bases, leaving 8 bases of the junction unmatched. This CDR3 contains 14 residues. CDR3 residues: CASRNRGRSTEAFF. The CDR3 DNA sequence: TGTGCCAGCAGGAACAGGGGCAGGAGCACTGAAGCTTTCTTT.

The J gene is TRBJ1-1, the V gene TRBV11-3; 8 nucleotides line up with TRBD1. The V and J ends lost 5 bases and 4 bases, in that order; junction bases with no gene match: 3. CDR3 length equals 13 residues. Germline assignment: CDR1 SGHNT and CDR2 YENEEA. The DNA for the CDR3 is TGTGCCAGCAGCCCCCAGGGGGCCACTGAAGCTTTCTTT. Protein: CASSPQGATEAFF.

The chain employs TRBV30 and TRBJ1-5; D uncertain. The ends were cut back, 2 bases at V and 0 bases at J, with 11 bases in the middle. Germline lookup yields CDR1 GTSNPN and CDR2 SVGIG (reference sequence). This CDR3 comprises 15 residues. The CDR3 nucleotides are TGTGCCTGGAGTCCAAGACTCGATAGCAATCAGCCCCAGCATTTT. Residues: CAWSPRLDSNQPQHF.

The rearrangement joins TRBV6-5 to TRBJ1-1; D is unresolved. Trimming shortened V by 11 bases and J by 0 bases, and 16 bases separated the two germline ends. Germline values: CDR1 MNHEY, CDR2 SVGAGI. The CDR3 totals 14 residues. In DNA form, the CDR3 reads TGTGCCGGTCGGGGAGTGAAAGTGAACACTGAAGCTTTCTTT. It codes for CAGRGVKVNTEAFF.

This chain connects TRBV5-5 to TRBJ2-1; D tentatively fits TRBD1 or TRBD2 (5 bases each). The CDR3 runs 13 residues. Trimming cost V 5 bases and J 10 bases, with 16 bases left between them. Germline V gene lookup returns CDR1 SGHKS and CDR2 YYEKEE (reference sequence). CDR3 nucleotides: TGTGCCAGCAGTTCCGACGGGACGGGGGAGCAGTTCTTC. Protein: CASSSDGTGEQFF.

The chain employs TRBV7-3 and TRBJ2-2, with D perhaps matching TRBD1 (5 bases). With 5 bases removed from V and 7 bases from J, the gap between germline ends came to 14 bases. The CDR3 consists of 14 residues. Per germline, CDR1 SGHTA and CDR2 FQGTGA. CDR3 protein: CASSPRQSHGELFF. DNA for the CDR3: TGTGCCAGCAGCCCTCGACAGAGTCACGGGGAGCTGTTTTTT.

The J gene is TRBJ1-6, the V gene TRBV6-1; TRBD1 might be the D (6 bases). This CDR3 spans 14 amino acids. CDR1 MNHNS and CDR2 SASEGT come from the germline V gene. Trimming stripped 1 base from V and 7 bases from J, with 8 bases between. The CDR3 DNA reads as TGTGCCAGCAGTGAAGACAGGGCGAATTCACCCCTCCACTTT. The encoded protein is CASSEDRANSPLHF.

This chain links TRBV6-6 with TRBJ2-1, with D possibly being TRBD2 (6 bases). V was trimmed by 8 bases and J by 2 bases, leaving 16 bases between them. The CDR3 consists of 15 residues. Germline loops: CDR1 MNHNY, CDR2 SVGAGI (reference sequence). The CDR3 region is CASRLWGETYNEQFF. The CDR3, as DNA: TGTGCCAGCCGCCTTTGGGGGGAGACCTACAATGAGCAGTTCTTC.

This clone was picked up a small number of times. J is TRBJ1-2 and V is TRBV28; tentative D call: TRBD1 (5 bases). This CDR3 region has 14 residues. CDR1 MDHEN and CDR2 SYDVKM come from the germline V gene. Deletions cut 6 bases from V and 8 bases from J, with 19 bases between. CDR3 region: CASSGGLARGGYTF. DNA of the CDR3: TGTGCCAGCAGCGGTGGTCTCGCCCGGGGGGGCTACACCTTC.

The rearrangement uses TRBV7-9 and TRBJ2-7; 8 nucleotides match TRBD1. Germline V lookup: CDR1 SEHNR, CDR2 FQNEAQ (reference sequence). V shed 5 bases, J shed 12 bases, and the junction held 12 bases outside the gene matches. The CDR3 runs 13 residues. CDR3 bases: TGTGCCAGCAGCCGCGATCCGGGACAGGAACGGTACTTC. It translates to CASSRDPGQERYF.

The sample holds one count of this clone. V gene TRBV7-9 combines with J gene TRBJ2-1; 8 positions match TRBD2. Germline V gives CDR1 SEHNR, CDR2 FQNEAQ (reference sequence). The CDR3 is 13 amino acids. J gave up 7 bases and V 5 bases, and 4 bases lay outside the gene matches. The CDR3 DNA is TGTGCCAGCAGCCGGCGGGAGGTAAATGAGCAGTTCTTC. The encoded protein is CASSRREVNEQFF.

The chain carries TRBV2 and TRBJ2-2; TRBD2 is a possible D gene (6 bases). The CDR3 sequence is 16 residues long. Germline CDR1 is SNHLY and CDR2 is FYNNEI. V was clipped by 2 bases and J by 2 bases, with 12 bases between them. CDR3 coding DNA: TGTGCCAGCAGTGAACGGAGGGGAAGAAACACCGGGGAGCTGTTTTTT. It is translated as CASSERRGRNTGELFF.

The rearrangement uses TRBV19 and TRBJ1-5, with TRBD1 matching over 7 bases. V trimming: 0 bases; J trimming: 4 bases; junction bases outside the gene matches: 12. Germline values: CDR1 LNHDA, CDR2 SQIVND (reference sequence). This CDR3 has 18 amino acids. CDR3 region: CASSIERIVGTANQPQHF. The CDR3 bases are TGTGCCAGTAGTATAGAGCGAATCGTAGGGACAGCTAATCAGCCCCAGCATTTT.

This clone was seen a single time. The rearrangement uses TRBV18 and TRBJ2-5, with TRBD1 identical over 7 bases. The junction had 5 bases not matched to a gene; V was cut back by 3 bases and J by 4 bases. The CDR3 consists of 14 residues. Looked up from germline, CDR1 is KGHSH and CDR2 is LQKENI. The CDR3 loop is CASSPTGDAETQYF. The CDR3 bases are TGTGCCAGCTCACCCACAGGGGATGCAGAGACCCAGTACTTC.

V usage is TRBV30 and J usage is TRBJ2-1; 11 nucleotides match TRBD2. CDR1 is GTSNPN and CDR2 is SVGIG in the germline V gene (reference sequence). Trimming took 8 bases from V and 5 from J; bases not matched to a gene: 8. The CDR3 consists of 14 residues. CDR3 DNA sequence: TGTGCCGCCCGACTAGCGGGATCCCACAATGAGCAGTTCTTC. This codes for CAARLAGSHNEQFF.

The count of this clone is one. J is TRBJ2-1 and V is TRBV5-1; 10 nucleotides agree with TRBD2. The junction had 6 bases not matched to a gene; V was cut back by 4 bases and J by 5 bases. The germline CDR1 and CDR2 sequences are SGHRS and YFSETQ. The CDR3 loop spans 15 amino acids. CDR3 sequence: CASSPTSGANNEQFF. CDR3 in DNA: TGCGCCAGCAGCCCAACTAGCGGGGCCAACAATGAGCAGTTCTTC.

CDR3 in DNA: TGTGCCAGCAGCGTAGTTTCAGGGGAGATGAACACCGGGGAGCTGTTTTTT. Translation: CASSVVSGEMNTGELFF. The V gene is TRBV9, the J gene TRBJ2-2; perhaps TRBD1 as D (6 bases). Germline-derived CDR1 and CDR2 are SGDLS and YYNGEE. CDR3 length: 17 residues. V lost 0 bases to trimming and J lost 1 base, with 13 bases between them.

The chain combines TRBV7-9 with TRBJ1-1; D gene uncertain. Germline V gene data show CDR1 as SEHNR and CDR2 as FQNEAQ (reference sequence). The V end was cut by 3 bases, the J end by 2 bases, with 7 bases between. The length of the CDR3 is 13 residues. The CDR3 protein is CASSFKGNTEAFF. Here the CDR3 DNA reads TGTGCCAGCAGCTTCAAGGGAAACACTGAAGCTTTCTTT.

The chain is built from TRBV7-9 and TRBJ2-7, with unresolved D. From germline, CDR1 is SEHNR and CDR2 FQNEAQ (reference sequence). CDR3 length equals 11 residues. The germline V and J ends were trimmed by 3 bases and 4 bases, with 4 bases remaining between them. CDR3 nucleotides: TGTGCCAGCAGCTTGAGGTACGAGCAGTACTTC. Protein: CASSLRYEQYF.

About this clone itself: Other DNA sequences in this specimen translate into the identical CDR3. The V call is TRBV28, the J call TRBJ1-2, with D unclear. The CDR3 has 12 amino acids. Germline CDR1 MDHEN, CDR2 SYDVKM. The ends were cut back, 2 bases at V and 4 bases at J, with 5 bases in the middle. The CDR3 region has the DNA TGTGCCAGCAGTTTAAGGCTCTATGGCTACACCTTC. Translated: CASSLRLYGYTF.

This clone has only a few counts. The chain couples TRBV19 to TRBJ1-2; 9 bases are a match to TRBD1. V gave up 1 base and J gave up 6 bases; unmatched junction bases: 0. Looked up from germline, CDR1 is LNHDA and CDR2 is SQIVND (reference sequence). This CDR3 has 13 amino acids. CDR3 coding DNA: TGTGCCAGTAGTATAGGGACAGGGGATGGCTACACCTTC. Its protein product is CASSIGTGDGYTF.

The CDR3 DNA follows: TGTGCCAGCAGCCGCCGGACAGGGGCGGATACGCAGTATTTT. Translated, it gives CASSRRTGADTQYF. The chain uses TRBV7-9 and TRBJ2-3; 9 nucleotides agree with TRBD1. This CDR3 region has 14 residues. Germline V CDR1 and CDR2: SEHNR, FQNEAQ (reference sequence). The ends lost 5 bases at V and 6 bases at J; junction bases unmatched: 6.

The chain has TRBV5-4 and TRBJ2-2; 7 bases agree with TRBD2. Germline CDR1 is SGHNT and CDR2 is YYREEE (reference sequence). This CDR3 has 14 amino acids. The V and J ends lost 4 bases and 7 bases, in that order; junction bases with no gene match: 7. The CDR3 DNA follows: TGTGCCAGCAGCCTAGCGGCCCAACGCGGGGAGCTGTTTTTT. Residues: CASSLAAQRGELFF.

The rearrangement uses TRBV13 and TRBJ1-2; tentatively, D is TRBD1 (6 bases). From germline, CDR1 is PRHDT and CDR2 FYEKMQ (reference sequence). This CDR3 region has 14 residues. V was cut by 6 bases and J by 4 bases, with 15 bases left in between. Here the CDR3 DNA reads TGTGCCAGCAGACCTTTGCAGGGGACCTATGGCTACACCTTC. Protein product: CASRPLQGTYGYTF.

The chain is built from TRBV7-9 and TRBJ2-2; D is unclear. V dropped 7 bases and J dropped 1 base, with 10 bases sitting between them. The CDR3 is made up of 14 amino acids. Looked up from germline, CDR1 is SEHNR and CDR2 is FQNEAQ (reference sequence). The CDR3 bases are TGTGCCAGCAATAGACTGCTGAACACCGGGGAGCTGTTTTTT. Its translation: CASNRLLNTGELFF.

V usage is TRBV29-1 and J usage is TRBJ2-4; 7 nucleotides align to TRBD2. The CDR3 loop spans 15 amino acids. Germline loops: CDR1 SQVTM, CDR2 ANQGSEA. The V segment lost 6 bases and the J segment 8 bases; nucleotides outside the gene matches: 16. The CDR3 DNA reads as TGCAGCGTCGGACTATCGACTAGCCCTTCGGACATTCAGTACTTC. This translates into CSVGLSTSPSDIQYF.

The V call is TRBV27, the J call TRBJ1-5; 7 bases line up with TRBD1. This CDR3 region has 16 residues. After removal of 6 bases from V and 3 bases from J, the junction contained 11 bases not matched to a gene. Germline V gene sequence: CDR1 MNHEY, CDR2 SMNVEV (reference sequence). The CDR3 protein is CASRRGGGGANQPQHF. CDR3 bases: TGTGCCAGCAGGCGAGGGGGCGGCGGGGCCAATCAGCCCCAGCATTTT.

The V and J genes are TRBV7-2 and TRBJ1-4, with D unclear. Germline V gene lookup returns CDR1 SGHTA and CDR2 FQGNSA. The CDR3 has 16 amino acids. Trimming shortened V by 2 bases and J by 7 bases, and 17 bases separated the two germline ends. The DNA of the CDR3 is TGTGCCAGCAGCTTAATGAGGGTAGAGCTGGGTGAAAAACTGTTTTTT. The encoded protein is CASSLMRVELGEKLFF.

This clone was seen just once. The CDR3 nucleotides are TGCGCCAGCAGCCAAGTGGAAGGGAGCTCCTACAATGAGCAGTTCTTC. Encoded protein: CASSQVEGSSYNEQFF. The chain carries TRBV4-3 and TRBJ2-1, with a tentative D call TRBD2 (5 bases). Germline CDR1 LGHNA, CDR2 YSLEER. Trimming stripped 1 base from V and 0 bases from J, with 10 bases between. CDR3 size: 16 residues.

The chain employs TRBV11-3 and TRBJ2-1; maybe TRBD2 (5 bases). The CDR3 covers 14 residues. The germline V and J ends were trimmed by 3 bases and 7 bases, with 13 bases remaining between them. Germline-derived CDR1 and CDR2 are SGHNT and YENEEA. The CDR3 loop reads CASSLGGFNNEQFF. CDR3 sequence (DNA): TGTGCCAGCAGCTTGGGCGGGTTCAATAATGAGCAGTTCTTC.